Presented here are 8 T cell receptor beta chains from one specimen sequenced in a study of T cell responses to AZD1222 COVID-19 vaccine. Only in-frame clones appear in the TCRdb table, and some are missing; sequencing was by immunoSEQ multiplex PCR. The table includes 67,000 or so clones, less than 90% detected once. Specimen: peripheral blood, collected on day 0 of AZD1222 vaccination. The receptor set was obtained from an adult in good health.

V gene TRBV3-1 (or the pseudogene TRBV3-2) combines with J gene TRBJ1-1; D gene unclear. Germline CDR1 LGHDT, CDR2 YNNKEL (reference sequence). The germline V and J ends were trimmed by 2 bases and 5 bases, with 18 bases remaining between them. The CDR3 has 16 residues. The CDR3 DNA is TGTGCCAGCAGCCAATTATCTGGTAGAGGGAGGACTGAAGCTTTCTTT. This encodes CASSQLSGRGRTEAFF.

The chain combines TRBV10-3 with TRBJ1-1; 7 bases fit TRBD1. Germline V gene sequence: CDR1 ENHRY, CDR2 SYGVKD. Germline trimming cut 6 bases from V and 5 bases from J; bases unmatched to any gene: 3. CDR3 size: 12 residues. CDR3 nucleotides: TGTGCCATCAGCCGACAGGGAACTGAAGCTTTCTTT. Its protein product is CAISRQGTEAFF.

The chain couples TRBV3-1 (or the pseudogene TRBV3-2) to TRBJ1-2, with a possible D match to TRBD1 (6 bases). Per the germline V gene, CDR1 is LGHDT and CDR2 is YNNKEL (reference sequence). The CDR3 spans 16 residues. With 2 bases removed from V and 0 bases from J, the gap between germline ends came to 13 bases. CDR3 residues: CASSQPGTSPNYGYTF. CDR3 nucleotides: TGTGCCAGCAGCCAACCTGGGACATCTCCTAACTATGGCTACACCTTC.

The chain uses TRBV6-5 and TRBJ1-2; D remains ambiguous. Germline V gives CDR1 MNHEY, CDR2 SVGAGI. The V end was cut by 0 bases, the J end by 4 bases, with 12 bases between. The CDR3 length is 15 residues. As DNA, the CDR3 is TGTGCCAGCAGTTACTCGGTTGGAGGTGGCTATGGCTACACCTTC. As protein: CASSYSVGGGYGYTF.

J is TRBJ1-1 and V is TRBV6-5, with TRBD1 matching 7 bases. CDR3 length equals 14 residues. Germline CDR1 is MNHEY and CDR2 is SVGAGI. The V gene end was trimmed by 2 bases and the J gene end by 5 bases; junction bases not matched to a gene: 5. The DNA of the CDR3 is TGTGCCAGCAGTTACGACAGGGTCGGGACTGAAGCTTTCTTT. The encoded protein is CASSYDRVGTEAFF.

This clone occurred many times. The CDR3 loop is CASSTTGGSGNTIYF. The CDR3 nucleotides are TGTGCCAGCAGCACAACAGGAGGCTCTGGAAACACCATATATTTT. The J gene is TRBJ1-3, the V gene TRBV25-1; a possible D gene is TRBD1 (5 bases). Germline V gene data show CDR1 as MGHDK and CDR2 as SYGVNS. V lost 6 bases, J lost 0 bases, and 12 bases lay in between. The CDR3 length is 15 residues.

The chain is built from TRBV29-1 and TRBJ1-1; tentative D call: TRBD1 (6 bases). V lost 7 bases, J lost 0 bases, and 12 bases lay in between. This CDR3 is built from 13 residues. In germline, CDR1 is SQVTM, CDR2 ANQGSEA. CDR3 region: CSGDRFMNTEAFF. As DNA, the CDR3 is TGCAGCGGCGACAGGTTCATGAACACTGAAGCTTTCTTT. The complete variable domain, with remaining parts taken from reference TRBV29-1 and TRBJ1-1, reads SAVISQKPSRDICQRGTSLTIQCQVDSQVTMMFWYRQQPGQSLTLIATANQGSEATYESGFVIDKFPISRPNLTFSTLTVSNMSPEDSSIYLCSGDRFMNTEAFFGQGTRLTVV.

The chain recombines TRBV10-3 with TRBJ2-5, with D possibly called TRBD1 or TRBD2 (7 bases each). The CDR3 loop spans 16 amino acids. V was shortened by 4 bases and J by 0 bases, with 15 bases between the two germline ends. Germline V CDR1 and CDR2: ENHRY, SYGVKD. Here the CDR3 reads CAISGGGQQYQETQYF. The CDR3 DNA is TGTGCCATCAGTGGGGGGGGACAGCAGTACCAAGAGACCCAGTACTTC.